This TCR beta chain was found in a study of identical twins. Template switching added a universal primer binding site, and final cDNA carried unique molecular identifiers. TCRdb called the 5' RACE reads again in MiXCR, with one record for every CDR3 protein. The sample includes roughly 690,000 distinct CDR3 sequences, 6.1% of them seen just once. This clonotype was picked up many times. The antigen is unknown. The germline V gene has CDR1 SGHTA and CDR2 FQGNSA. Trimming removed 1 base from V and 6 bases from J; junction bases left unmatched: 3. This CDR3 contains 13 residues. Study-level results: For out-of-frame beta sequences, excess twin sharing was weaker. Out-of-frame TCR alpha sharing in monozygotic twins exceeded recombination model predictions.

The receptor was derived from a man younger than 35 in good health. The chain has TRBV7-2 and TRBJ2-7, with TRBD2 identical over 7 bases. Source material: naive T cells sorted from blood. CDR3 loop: CASSLGGEGEQYF. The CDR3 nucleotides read TGTGCCAGCAGCTTAGGGGGGGAGGGCGAGCAGTACTTC.